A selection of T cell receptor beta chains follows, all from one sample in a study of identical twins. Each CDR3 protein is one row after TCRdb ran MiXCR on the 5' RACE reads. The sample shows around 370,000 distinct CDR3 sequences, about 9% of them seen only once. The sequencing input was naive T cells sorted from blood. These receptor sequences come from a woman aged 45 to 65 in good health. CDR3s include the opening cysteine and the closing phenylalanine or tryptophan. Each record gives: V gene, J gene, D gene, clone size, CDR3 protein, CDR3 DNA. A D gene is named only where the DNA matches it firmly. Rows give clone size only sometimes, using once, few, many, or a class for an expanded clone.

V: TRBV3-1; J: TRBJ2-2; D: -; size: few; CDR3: CASSQEEGHRVNTGELFF; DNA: TGTGCCAGCAGCCAAGAAGAAGGGCACAGGGTGAACACCGGGGAGCTGTTTTTT
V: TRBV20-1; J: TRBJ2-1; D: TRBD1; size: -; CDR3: CSARDPGQPYNEQFF; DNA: TGCAGTGCTAGAGATCCGGGACAGCCCTACAATGAGCAGTTCTTC
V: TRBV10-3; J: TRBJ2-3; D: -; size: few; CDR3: CAMSRDLLSRGDTDTQYF; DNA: TGTGCCATGAGTCGGGACTTATTATCAAGAGGAGATACAGATACGCAGTATTTT
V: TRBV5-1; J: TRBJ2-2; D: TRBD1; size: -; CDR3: CASSLTGEYSGELFF; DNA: TGCGCCAGCAGCTTGACAGGGGAGTATTCCGGGGAGCTGTTTTTT
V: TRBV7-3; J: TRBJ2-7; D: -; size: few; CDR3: CASSQEGGYEQYF; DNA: TGTGCCAGCAGCCAGGAGGGGGGCTACGAGCAGTACTTC
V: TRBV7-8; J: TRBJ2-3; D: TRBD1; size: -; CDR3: CASSTNRGPTDTQYF; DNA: TGTGCCAGCAGCACTAACAGGGGGCCCACAGATACGCAGTATTTT
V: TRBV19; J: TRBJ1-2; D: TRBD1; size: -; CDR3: CASWTGRGYTF; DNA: TGTGCCAGTTGGACAGGGAGAGGCTACACCTTC
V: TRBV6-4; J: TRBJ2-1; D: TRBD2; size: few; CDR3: CASSHARLAGGHLFF; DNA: TGTGCCAGCAGCCACGCGCGACTAGCGGGAGGGCATCTGTTCTTC
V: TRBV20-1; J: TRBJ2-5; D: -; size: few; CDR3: CSADKIMGETQYF; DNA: TGCAGTGCTGACAAGATCATGGGAGAGACCCAGTACTTC
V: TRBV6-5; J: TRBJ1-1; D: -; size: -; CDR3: CASMELSEAFF; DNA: TGTGCCAGCATGGAATTATCTGAAGCTTTCTTT
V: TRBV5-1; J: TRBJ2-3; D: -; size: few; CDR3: CASSGSYSTDTQYF; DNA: TGCGCCAGCAGCGGATCCTACAGCACAGATACGCAGTATTTT
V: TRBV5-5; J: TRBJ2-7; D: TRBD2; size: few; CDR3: CASSVSGGLSYEQYF; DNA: TGTGCCAGCAGCGTTTCGGGAGGGCTTTCCTACGAGCAGTACTTC
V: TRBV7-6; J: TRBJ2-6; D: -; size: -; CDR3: CASSLRGGGANVLTF; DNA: TGTGCCAGCAGCCTCAGGGGAGGTGGGGCCAACGTCCTGACTTTC
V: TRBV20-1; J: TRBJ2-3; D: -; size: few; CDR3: CSARGYDTQYF; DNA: TGCAGTGCCCGGGGTTACGATACGCAGTATTTT
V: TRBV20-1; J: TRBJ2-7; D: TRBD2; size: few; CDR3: CSASSPLAGAGEQYF; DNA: TGCAGTGCTAGTTCCCCCCTAGCGGGAGCTGGCGAGCAGTACTTC
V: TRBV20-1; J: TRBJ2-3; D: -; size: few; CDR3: CSAQTGNTQYF; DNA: TGCAGTGCCCAAACGGGAAATACGCAGTATTTT
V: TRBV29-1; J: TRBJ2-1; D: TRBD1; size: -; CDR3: CSIWTGANNEQFF; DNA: TGCAGCATTTGGACAGGGGCGAACAATGAGCAGTTCTTC
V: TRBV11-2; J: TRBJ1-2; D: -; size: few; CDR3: CASSSWGGYGYTF; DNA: TGTGCCAGCAGCTCGTGGGGTGGCTATGGCTACACCTTC
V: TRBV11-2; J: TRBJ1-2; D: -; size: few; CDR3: CASSQTIRQDYGYTF; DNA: TGTGCCAGCAGCCAGACGATCCGTCAGGACTATGGCTACACCTTC
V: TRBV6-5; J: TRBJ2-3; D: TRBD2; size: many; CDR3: CASSLAGLTDTQYF; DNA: TGTGCCAGCTCACTAGCGGGACTTACAGATACGCAGTATTTT
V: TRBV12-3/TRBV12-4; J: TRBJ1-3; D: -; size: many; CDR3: CASRRGGGTGNTIYF; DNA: TGTGCCAGCCGTCGTGGTGGGGGGACTGGAAACACCATATATTTT
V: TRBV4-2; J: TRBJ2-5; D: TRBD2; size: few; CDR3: CASSLQPQRTSGQETQYF; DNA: TGTGCCAGCAGCCTACAACCCCAAAGAACTAGCGGACAAGAGACCCAGTACTTC
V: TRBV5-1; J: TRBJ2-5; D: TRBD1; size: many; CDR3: CASRLYGTGGKYQETQYF; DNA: TGCGCCAGCAGGCTATACGGGACAGGGGGCAAGTACCAAGAGACCCAGTACTTC
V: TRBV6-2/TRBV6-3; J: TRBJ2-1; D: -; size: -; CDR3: CASSYPPSPDEQFF; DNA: TGTGCCAGCAGTTACCCTCCTAGTCCCGATGAGCAGTTCTTC
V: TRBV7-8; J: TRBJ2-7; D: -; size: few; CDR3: CASSPGRFTYEQYF; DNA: TGTGCCAGCAGCCCCGGCCGGTTCACCTACGAGCAGTACTTC
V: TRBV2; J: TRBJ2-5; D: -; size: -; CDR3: CASSDRSLVETQYF; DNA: TGTGCCAGCAGCGACAGGAGTTTAGTAGAGACCCAGTACTTC
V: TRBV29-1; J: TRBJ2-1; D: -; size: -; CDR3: CSVDSNEQFF; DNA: TGCAGCGTTGACTCGAATGAGCAGTTCTTC
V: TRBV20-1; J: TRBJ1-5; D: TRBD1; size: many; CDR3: CSAFTGQGTGKRAQHF; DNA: TGCAGTGCTTTTACGGGACAGGGGACGGGAAAGCGGGCCCAGCATTTT
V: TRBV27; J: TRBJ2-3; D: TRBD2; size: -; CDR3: CASGPLAGELADTQYF; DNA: TGTGCCAGCGGCCCTCTAGCGGGAGAACTGGCAGATACGCAGTATTTT
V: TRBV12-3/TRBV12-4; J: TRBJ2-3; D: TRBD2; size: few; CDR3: CASSYGRELGDTQYF; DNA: TGTGCCAGCAGTTATGGGCGGGAGCTGGGGGATACGCAGTATTTT
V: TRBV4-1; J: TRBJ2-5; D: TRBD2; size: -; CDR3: CASSRLGLAGETQYF; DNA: TGCGCCAGCAGCCGCTTGGGACTAGCGGGAGAGACCCAGTACTTC
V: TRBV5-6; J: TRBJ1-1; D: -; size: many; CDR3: CASSLAGVQNTEAFF; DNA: TGTGCCAGCAGCTTGGCAGGGGTGCAGAACACTGAAGCTTTCTTT
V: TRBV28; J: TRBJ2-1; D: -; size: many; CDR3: CASSRVLEAYNEQFF; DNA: TGTGCCAGCAGCCGCGTACTGGAAGCCTACAATGAGCAGTTCTTC
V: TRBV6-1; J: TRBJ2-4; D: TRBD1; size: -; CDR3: CASRDGQGYIQYF; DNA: TGTGCCAGCAGGGACGGACAGGGCTACATTCAGTACTTC
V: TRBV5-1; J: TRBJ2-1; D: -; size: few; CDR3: CASNAGTVHDEQFF; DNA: TGCGCCAGCAATGCGGGAACCGTACATGATGAGCAGTTCTTC
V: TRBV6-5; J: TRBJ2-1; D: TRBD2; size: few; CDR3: CASRASGRAYEQFF; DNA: TGTGCCAGCAGGGCCAGCGGGAGGGCATATGAGCAGTTCTTC
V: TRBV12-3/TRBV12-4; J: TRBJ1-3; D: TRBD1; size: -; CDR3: CASSPGDRAGNTIYF; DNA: TGTGCCAGCAGTCCAGGGGACAGGGCTGGAAACACCATATATTTT
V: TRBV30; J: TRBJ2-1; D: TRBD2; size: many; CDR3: CAWSGGRGDNEQFF; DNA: TGTGCCTGGAGTGGCGGGAGGGGGGACAATGAGCAGTTCTTC
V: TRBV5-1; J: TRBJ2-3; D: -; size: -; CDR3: CASSTNRGRADTQYF; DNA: TGCGCCAGCAGCACCAACAGGGGGAGGGCAGATACGCAGTATTTT
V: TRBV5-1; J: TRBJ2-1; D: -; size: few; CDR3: CASSLEGTSNNEQFF; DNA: TGCGCCAGCAGCTTGGAAGGGACATCTAACAATGAGCAGTTCTTC
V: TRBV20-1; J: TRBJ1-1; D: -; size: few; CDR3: CSAREVPSAREAFF; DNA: TGCAGTGCTAGAGAAGTTCCGTCAGCAAGGGAAGCTTTCTTT
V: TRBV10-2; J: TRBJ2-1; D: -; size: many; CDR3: CASSESSLFVAGTLDEQFF; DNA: TGCGCCAGCAGTGAGTCTAGTTTATTTGTGGCGGGGACTTTGGATGAGCAGTTCTTC